These 20 T cell receptor beta chains share one sample of origin, sequenced in a study of blood T cell repertoires in COVID-19. Only in-frame clones appear in the TCRdb table, and some are missing; sequencing was by immunoSEQ multiplex PCR. Among around 300,000 clones listed, over 75% were seen once. The sequencing sample was made of PBMCs or T cells enriched from blood (not recorded which). The receptor set was obtained from a woman aged 25 to 39 who had recovered from COVID-19.

V and J are TRBV27 and TRBJ1-5; weak D call: TRBD1 (5 bases). Germline loops: CDR1 MNHEY, CDR2 SMNVEV (reference sequence). Between the trimmed V and J ends, which lost 5 bases and 2 bases, there was a span of 16 bases. This CDR3 is built from 16 residues. The CDR3 reads CASSEVLGVGNQPQHF. The CDR3 DNA sequence: TGTGCCAGCAGTGAAGTTCTAGGGGTCGGCAATCAGCCCCAGCATTTT.

V is TRBV9 and J is TRBJ2-3; possibly TRBD2 for D (5 bases). The CDR3 runs to 14 residues. Germline loops: CDR1 SGDLS, CDR2 YYNGEE. Trimming shortened V by 3 bases and J by 5 bases, and 13 bases separated the two germline ends. CDR3 bases: TGTGCCAGCAGCGCGGGTGGGAGTGTAGATACGCAGTATTTT. As protein: CASSAGGSVDTQYF. The entire variable domain, with the rest obtained from reference TRBV9 and TRBJ2-3, is as follows: DSGVTQTPKHLITATGQRVTLRCSPRSGDLSVYWYQQSLDQGLQFLIQYYNGEERAKGNILERFSAQQFPDLHSELNLSSLELGDSALYFCASSAGGSVDTQYFGPGTRLTVL.

The chain recombines TRBV7-2 with TRBJ2-3; 9 nucleotides align to TRBD2. In germline, CDR1 is SGHTA, CDR2 FQGNSA. V lost 5 bases and J lost 0; bases outside the gene matches: 6. The CDR3 totals 16 residues. In nucleotides, the CDR3 is TGTGCCAGCAGCCTCTCTAGCGGGGTTAGCACAGATACGCAGTATTTT. This codes for CASSLSSGVSTDTQYF.

The V call is TRBV2, the J call TRBJ1-2; D is undetermined. V dropped 4 bases and J dropped 4 bases, with 13 bases sitting between them. The germline V gene encodes CDR1 SNHLY and CDR2 FYNNEI. This CDR3 spans 14 amino acids. The chain's CDR3 is CASSGSAVFYGYTF. The DNA for the CDR3 is TGTGCCAGCAGTGGGTCCGCAGTCTTCTATGGCTACACCTTC. The entire variable domain, with the rest obtained from reference TRBV2 and TRBJ1-2, is as follows: EPEVTQTPSHQVTQMGQEVILRCVPISNHLYFYWYRQILGQKVEFLVSFYNNEISEKSEIFDDQFSVERPDGSNFTLKIRSTKLEDSAMYFCASSGSAVFYGYTFGSGTRLTVV.

This sequence joins TRBV28 and TRBJ2-6; D is perhaps TRBD1 (6 bases). V was trimmed by 6 bases and J by 1 base, leaving 16 bases between them. The CDR3 runs 17 residues. Germline CDR1 is MDHEN and CDR2 is SYDVKM. In DNA, the CDR3 is TGTGCCAGCAGAATCACAGGGAGTAGATCTGGGGCCAACGTCCTGACTTTC. Protein product: CASRITGSRSGANVLTF. Variable domain in full (rest from reference TRBV28 and TRBJ2-6): DVKVTQSSRYLVKRTGEKVFLECVQDMDHENMFWYRQDPGLGLRLIYFSYDVKMKEKGDIPEGYSVSREKKERFSLILESASTNQTSMYLCASRITGSRSGANVLTFGAGSRLTVL.

This clone was recorded a few times. V usage is TRBV2 and J usage is TRBJ2-3; 10 nucleotides align to TRBD2. With 6 bases clipped from V and 4 bases from J, the junction kept 13 bases outside the gene matches. The CDR3 is made up of 17 amino acids. CDR1 is SNHLY, CDR2 FYNNEI, per germline. The DNA for the CDR3 is TGTGCCAGCAGGGTGGCTAGCGGGGGCCCGGAGGCAGATACGCAGTATTTT. Protein: CASRVASGGPEADTQYF.

The chain recombines TRBV6-7 with TRBJ2-7; TRBD1 agrees at 8 bases. TRBV6-7 is an ORF, and what it does is uncertain. CDR3 length equals 22 residues. With 0 bases clipped from V and 2 bases from J, the junction kept 24 bases outside the gene matches. The CDR3 protein is CASSYSTGNRGTDRYRPYEQYF. The CDR3 DNA follows: TGTGCCAGCAGTTACTCGACGGGAAACAGGGGGACCGACAGGTATCGACCCTACGAGCAGTACTTC.

This chain connects TRBV24-1 to TRBJ1-1; D gene ambiguous. The ends were cut back, 9 bases at V and 9 bases at J, with 19 bases in the middle. The CDR3 consists of 13 residues. CDR1 and CDR2 from the germline V gene are KGHDR and SFDVKD. In nucleotides, the CDR3 is TGTGCCACCTGCGAAACCGGGAGCCCGAAAGCTTTCTTT. This sequence encodes CATCETGSPKAFF.

The chain links TRBV5-1 to TRBJ1-2, with D possibly TRBD1 on 5 matching bases. V dropped 4 bases and J dropped 5 bases, with 18 bases sitting between them. The CDR3 consists of 15 residues. In germline, CDR1 is SGHRS, CDR2 YFSETQ. The DNA of the CDR3 is TGCGCCAGCAGCCAGAGGCAGGGCGGAATTTATGGCTACACCTTC. Encoded protein: CASSQRQGGIYGYTF.

The chain joins TRBV9 to TRBJ2-1; 8 bases align to TRBD2. V lost 0 bases and J lost 4; bases outside the gene matches: 6. Germline-derived CDR1 and CDR2 are SGDLS and YYNGEE. This CDR3 comprises 16 residues. The CDR3 coding sequence is TGTGCCAGCAGCGTAGAATTTAGCGGGGATTACAATGAGCAGTTCTTC. Translating it yields CASSVEFSGDYNEQFF.

The chain couples TRBV9 to TRBJ1-2; 8 bases align to TRBD1. Germline values: CDR1 SGDLS, CDR2 YYNGEE. The CDR3 is made up of 16 amino acids. The V segment lost 7 bases and the J segment 3 bases; nucleotides outside the gene matches: 14. The DNA for the CDR3 is TGTGCCAGCTCTCGTAACCCGACAGGGGCCGACTATGGCTACACCTTC. Its protein is CASSRNPTGADYGYTF.

This chain uses TRBV7-8 with TRBJ1-6; TRBD1 aligns across 7 bases. Germline V gene sequence: CDR1 SGHVS, CDR2 FQNEAQ. Losses at the gene ends were 7 bases for V and 6 bases for J; bases not matched to a gene: 12. This CDR3 comprises 16 residues. CDR3 bases: TGTGCCAGCACCCTCCAAGGGGGCGCCGGTAATTCACCCCTCCACTTT. Its translation is CASTLQGGAGNSPLHF.

The J gene is TRBJ1-2, the V gene TRBV5-1; 10 positions agree with TRBD1. CDR3 length equals 15 residues. Trimming at V came to 3 bases and at J to 3 bases, leaving 5 bases not matched to a gene. CDR1 SGHRS and CDR2 YFSETQ come from the germline V gene. The CDR3 DNA reads as TGCGCCAGCAGCTACGGACAGGGGGATGACTATGGCTACACCTTC. Its protein product is CASSYGQGDDYGYTF.

The J gene is TRBJ2-6, the V gene TRBV6-2 or TRBV6-3; TRBD1 might be the D (5 bases). V lost 5 bases, J lost 2 bases, and 7 bases lay in between. CDR3 length equals 14 residues. Germline lookup yields CDR1 MNHEY and CDR2 SVGEGT. The CDR3 loop reads CASSTGPGANVLTF. The CDR3, as DNA: TGTGCCAGCAGTACAGGACCTGGGGCCAACGTCCTGACTTTC.

The CDR3 DNA is TGTGCCAGCAGCGTAGCTCCCGGGAGCGCACGGGGCTACACCTTC. This translates into CASSVAPGSARGYTF. The chain employs TRBV9 and TRBJ1-2; no firm D call. In germline, CDR1 is SGDLS, CDR2 YYNGEE. The CDR3 covers 15 residues. V dropped 0 bases and J dropped 8 bases, with 17 bases sitting between them.

This rearrangement joins TRBV9 to TRBJ2-3; no clear D. CDR1 is SGDLS, CDR2 YYNGEE, per germline. The CDR3 sequence is 15 residues long. The V end lost 3 bases, the J end lost 3 bases, and 14 bases lay between the germline ends. The CDR3 sequence: CASSALGSRTDTQYF. The CDR3 coding sequence is TGTGCCAGCAGCGCCCTAGGTTCTAGAACAGATACGCAGTATTTT. The full variable domain, completed using reference TRBV9 and TRBJ2-3, is DSGVTQTPKHLITATGQRVTLRCSPRSGDLSVYWYQQSLDQGLQFLIQYYNGEERAKGNILERFSAQQFPDLHSELNLSSLELGDSALYFCASSALGSRTDTQYFGPGTRLTVL.

The V gene is TRBV20-1, the J gene TRBJ2-7; D is ambiguous. V was pared by 5 bases and J by 5 bases, with 10 bases between. Germline CDR1 and CDR2: DFQATT and SNEGSKA (reference sequence). The CDR3 covers 11 residues. Here the CDR3 reads CSAPAINEQYF. The CDR3 nucleotides read TGCAGTGCTCCCGCTATTAACGAGCAGTACTTC.

The DNA of the CDR3 is TGTGCCAGCAGCTTAGCAGGCAGGGGTTACGATCAGCCCCAGCATTTT. Residues: CASSLAGRGYDQPQHF. The chain combines TRBV7-9 with TRBJ1-5, with TRBD1 as a possible D gene (6 bases). CDR1 and CDR2 from the germline V gene are SEHNR and FQNEAQ (reference sequence). The CDR3 runs 16 residues. Trimming cost V 0 bases and J 5 bases, with 14 bases left between them.

The chain uses TRBV4-2 and TRBJ1-1; maybe TRBD1 (6 bases). Trimming took off 2 bases at V and 8 bases at J, with 18 bases between the two ends. This CDR3 is built from 15 residues. The germline V gene encodes CDR1 LGHNA and CDR2 YNFKEQ. As DNA, the CDR3 is TGTGCCAGCAGCCAATCCGGTCCGACAGGCACAGAAGCTTTCTTT. Amino acid sequence: CASSQSGPTGTEAFF.

The V and J genes are TRBV7-3 and TRBJ2-1; tentatively, D is TRBD2 (6 bases). This CDR3 contains 14 residues. Germline CDR1 reads SGHTA; CDR2 reads FQGTGA. Trimming pared 1 base from V and 4 bases from J, leaving 8 bases between. This CDR3 reads CASSLIGGYNEQFF. The CDR3 DNA reads TGTGCCAGCAGCTTAATCGGGGGTTACAATGAGCAGTTCTTC.